This TCR beta chain was captured in a study of blood T cell repertoires in COVID-19 (TCRdb year 2020). A note on the overall study: Recovered participants in ImmuneRACE Cohort 3 were defined by two consecutive negative NP/OP PCR tests, clearance by a healthcare professional, or resolution of symptoms. Samples covering the acute and convalescent phases of COVID-19 were provided by collaborators in the United States, Italy and Spain. The prospective study material was composed of cDNA or gDNA derived from T cells, B-cell-depleted T cells, or PBMCs. Deeply sampled blood TCRbeta repertoires from subjects exposed to, actively infected with, or recovered from COVID-19 were included in the dataset. The repertoires were made available in a free public database intended to serve as a resource for research on the immune response to SARS-CoV-2. Samples came from the ongoing ImmuneRACE study (first 160 participants) plus 1,254 subjects from 6 global collaborators. A de-identified subject ID, COVID-19 status, age in years and sex were almost always included in the sample metadata. HLA class I and class II types, where available, came from metadata supplied by the sample provider rather than from assay-based typing. Results and caveats for the whole study, not just this receptor: Clinical and demographic metadata were provided uncurated, with the amount varying by source and participant.

TCRbeta CDR3 regions were amplified from genomic DNA using the immunoSEQ Assay, a bias-controlled multiplex PCR. Turning to the authors' computational methods: The number of nucleated cells in each sample was estimated by amplification of reference gene primers within the assay. To quantify the absolute abundance of each unique TCRbeta CDR3 rearrangement, sequence reads were collapsed and filtered. For each sample, productive Simpson clonality was calculated as the square root of Simpson's diversity index over productive rearrangements. The immuneACCESS repertoire file appears here via TCRdb, limited to in-frame rearrangements. These files lack a portion of the clones; in checked studies, under half of the deficit traces to unresolved V genes, and the cause of the others is not known. That table is the source of V, J and clone size, and D and trimming were worked out from the DNA. Counted in this sample were hundreds of thousands of clones; roughly nine tenths of them appeared once. The ten largest clones take up approximately 2.8% of the sample.

Details on this clone: The specificity of this receptor is unknown. Base qualities are not recorded, but no much larger clone differs from it by a single base.

In the prospective study, participants were about 18 to 95 years old, resided in fewer than 25 geographic areas of the United States, and were enrolled through a virtual design. Cohort assignment in the prospective study relied on participant-reported clinical history from a screening survey and a study questionnaire. Each participant in the prospective study had whole blood, serum and a nasopharyngeal or oropharyngeal swab collected by mobile phlebotomists. Over a roughly 2-month period, participants in the prospective study had the option of providing additional blood draws and questionnaires. Prospective study blood samples were shipped either frozen or at room temperature before DNA extraction. V loses 6 bases at its end and J loses 3 bases; junction bases beyond the gene matches: 3. The CDR3 runs 15 residues from the cysteine to the phenylalanine. Left in the record is the CDR3 DNA by itself, 45 bases read in frame from the first base. From a lookup of the germline V gene (reference sequence), CDR1 and CDR2 are MNHEY and SMNVEV.

The source is a woman aged 50 to 60 in a cohort exposed to, infected with or recovered from COVID-19 (not recorded which). Sample: PBMCs or T cells enriched from blood (not recorded which). This chain joins TRBV27 to TRBJ2-3; the central 13 bases match TRBD2. The DNA reads TGTGCCAGCAGGACGGGACTAGCGGGGACAGATACGCAGTATTTT. Translated, this gives CASRTGLAGTDTQYF.